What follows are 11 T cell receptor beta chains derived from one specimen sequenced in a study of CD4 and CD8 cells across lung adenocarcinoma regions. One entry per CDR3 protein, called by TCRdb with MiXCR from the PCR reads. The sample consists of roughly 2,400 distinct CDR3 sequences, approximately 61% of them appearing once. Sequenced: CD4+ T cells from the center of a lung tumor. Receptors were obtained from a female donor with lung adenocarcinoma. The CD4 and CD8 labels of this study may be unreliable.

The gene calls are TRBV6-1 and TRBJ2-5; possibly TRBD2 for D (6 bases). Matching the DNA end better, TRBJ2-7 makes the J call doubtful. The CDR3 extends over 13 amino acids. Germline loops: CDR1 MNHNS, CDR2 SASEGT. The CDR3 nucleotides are TGTGCCAGCAGCCCGGGACTGTTCTACGAGCAGTACTTC. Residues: CASSPGLFYEQYF.

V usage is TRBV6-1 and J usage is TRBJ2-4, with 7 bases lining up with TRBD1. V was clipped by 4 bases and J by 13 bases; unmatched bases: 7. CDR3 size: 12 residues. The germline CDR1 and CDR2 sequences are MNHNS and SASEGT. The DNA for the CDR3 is TGTGCCAGCAGTGCAGGGACAGCAAAACAGTACTTC. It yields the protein CASSAGTAKQYF.

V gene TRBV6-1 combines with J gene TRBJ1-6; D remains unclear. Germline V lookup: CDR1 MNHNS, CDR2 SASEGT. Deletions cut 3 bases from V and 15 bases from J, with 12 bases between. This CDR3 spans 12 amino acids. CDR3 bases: TGTGCCAGCAGTGACGCGTGGGAGCTCCTCCACTTT. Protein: CASSDAWELLHF.

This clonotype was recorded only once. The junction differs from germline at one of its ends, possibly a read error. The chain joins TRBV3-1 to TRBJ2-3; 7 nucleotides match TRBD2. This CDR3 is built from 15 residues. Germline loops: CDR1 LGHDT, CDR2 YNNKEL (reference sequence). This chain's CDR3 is CGAGRGGRDPDTQYF. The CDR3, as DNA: TGTGGCGCGGGGCGCGGGGGACGGGACCCAGATACGCAGTACTTT.

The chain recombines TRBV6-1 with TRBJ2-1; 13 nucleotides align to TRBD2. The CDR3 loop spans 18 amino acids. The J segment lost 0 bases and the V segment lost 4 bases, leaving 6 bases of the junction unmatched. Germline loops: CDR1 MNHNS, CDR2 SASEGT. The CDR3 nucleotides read TGTGCCAGCAGTGGATCCGGGACTAGCGGGATCTCCTACAATGAGCAGTTCTTC. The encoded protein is CASSGSGTSGISYNEQFF.

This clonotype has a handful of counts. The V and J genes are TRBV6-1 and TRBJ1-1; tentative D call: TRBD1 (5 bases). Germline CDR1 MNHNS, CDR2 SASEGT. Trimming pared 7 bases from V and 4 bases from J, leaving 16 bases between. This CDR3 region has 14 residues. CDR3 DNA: TGTGCCAGCATCCCCCCGGGGCCCCGCACTGAAGCTTTCTTT. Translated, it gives CASIPPGPRTEAFF.

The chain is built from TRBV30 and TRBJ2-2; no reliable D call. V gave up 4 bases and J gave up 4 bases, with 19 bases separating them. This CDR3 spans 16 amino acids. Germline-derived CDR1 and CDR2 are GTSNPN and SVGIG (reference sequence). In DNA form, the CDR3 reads TGTGCCTGGACCCCCGGCTGGCGCCGCGGCACCGGGGAGCTGTTTTTT. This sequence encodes CAWTPGWRRGTGELFF.

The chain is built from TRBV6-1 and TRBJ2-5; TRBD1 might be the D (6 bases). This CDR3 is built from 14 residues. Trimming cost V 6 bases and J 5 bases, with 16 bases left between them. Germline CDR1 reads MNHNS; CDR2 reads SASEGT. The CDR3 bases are TGTGCCAGCAGGGCGAATACAGGGCTGGAGACCCAGTACTTC. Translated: CASRANTGLETQYF.

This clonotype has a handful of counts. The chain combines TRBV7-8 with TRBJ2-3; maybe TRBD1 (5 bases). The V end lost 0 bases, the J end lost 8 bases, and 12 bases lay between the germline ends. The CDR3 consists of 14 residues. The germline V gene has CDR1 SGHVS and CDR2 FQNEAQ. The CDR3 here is CASSLAVQGGTQYF. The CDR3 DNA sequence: TGTGCCAGCAGCTTAGCAGTTCAGGGCGGTACGCAGTATTTT.

CDR3: CASSGEGTLGTGELFF. CDR3 bases: TGTGCCAGCAGTGGAGAGGGCACCTTGGGCACCGGGGAGCTGTTTTTT. This chain links TRBV6-1 with TRBJ2-2, with D maybe TRBD2 (5 bases). Germline CDR1 is MNHNS and CDR2 is SASEGT. CDR3 length: 16 residues. The V gene lost 4 bases and the J gene lost 4 bases, with 16 bases spanning the gap.

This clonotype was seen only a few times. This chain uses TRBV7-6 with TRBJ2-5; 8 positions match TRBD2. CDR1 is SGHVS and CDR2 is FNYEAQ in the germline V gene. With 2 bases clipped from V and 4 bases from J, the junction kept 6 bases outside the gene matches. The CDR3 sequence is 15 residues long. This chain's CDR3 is CASSLNGTRGETQYF. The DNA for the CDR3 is TGTGCCAGCAGCTTAAACGGGACTAGGGGAGAGACCCAGTACTTC. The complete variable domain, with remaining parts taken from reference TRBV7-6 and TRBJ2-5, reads GAGVSQSPRYKVTKRGQDVALRCDPISGHVSLYWYRQALGQGPEFLTYFNYEAQQDKSGLPNDRFSAERPEGSISTLTIQRTEQRDSAMYRCASSLNGTRGETQYFGPGTRLLVL.